These 13 T cell receptor beta chains were all obtained from the same sample, sequenced in a study of resident and recirculating memory T cells in vitiligo. Profiled with immunoSEQ multiplex PCR; TCRdb holds only in-frame clones, not every one. The table shows around 40,000 clones, with about nine tenths occurring only once. What was sequenced was blood. These receptors were collected from a male donor with vitiligo.

The CDR3 DNA reads TGTGCCACCAGCAGAGATATCGATGGCTACACCTTC. The encoded protein is CATSRDIDGYTF. V and J are TRBV15 and TRBJ1-2; D is uncertain. CDR1 and CDR2 from the germline V gene are LNHNV and YYDKDF (reference sequence). V dropped 0 bases and J dropped 6 bases, with 5 bases sitting between them. CDR3 size: 12 residues. Combining the CDR3 with reference TRBV15 and TRBJ1-2 gives the whole variable domain DAMVIQNPRYQVTQFGKPVTLSCSQTLNHNVMYWYQQKSSQAPKLLFHYYDKDFNNEADTPDNFQSRRPNTSFCFLDIRSPGLGDTAMYLCATSRDIDGYTFGSGTRLTVV.

This clone showed up just once. V gene TRBV6-1 combines with J gene TRBJ1-5; D is possibly TRBD1 (5 bases). The CDR3 totals 13 residues. V was trimmed by 11 bases and J by 7 bases, leaving 18 bases between them. CDR1 MNHNS and CDR2 SASEGT come from the germline V gene. CDR3 amino acids: CASAAQGAQPQHF. CDR3 bases: TGTGCCTCAGCAGCCCAGGGCGCGCAGCCCCAGCATTTT.

The gene calls are TRBV5-3 and TRBJ1-3; no firm D call. TRBV5-3 is known as an ORF, though its function is uncertain. The length of the CDR3 is 18 residues. The V and J ends lost 4 bases and 2 bases respectively, with 22 bases between them. The CDR3 DNA is TGTGCCAGAAGCCAATCCCACAGCCCGGGAAACACTGGAAACACCATATATTTT. It translates to CARSQSHSPGNTGNTIYF.

CDR3 amino acids: CASSLSRAGVTGELFF. The CDR3 DNA is TGTGCCAGCAGTTTATCGAGGGCCGGAGTCACCGGGGAGCTGTTTTTT. This rearrangement joins TRBV27 to TRBJ2-2, with D possibly being TRBD2 (5 bases). This CDR3 comprises 16 residues. Germline V gene lookup returns CDR1 MNHEY and CDR2 SMNVEV (reference sequence). Trimming shortened V by 0 bases and J by 4 bases, and 12 bases separated the two germline ends.

This chain links TRBV23-1 with TRBJ2-6; 7 nucleotides line up with TRBD1. TRBV23-1 is marked as an open reading frame, function uncertain. The CDR3 sequence is 16 residues long. Trimming removed 7 bases from V and 0 bases from J; junction bases left unmatched: 6. The DNA for the CDR3 is TGCGCCAGCATCCCGACAGGGTCCTCTGGGGCCAACGTCCTGACTTTC. This sequence encodes CASIPTGSSGANVLTF.

The chain couples TRBV27 to TRBJ2-1; D is perhaps TRBD2 (6 bases). The CDR3 is made up of 12 amino acids. In germline, CDR1 is MNHEY, CDR2 SMNVEV (reference sequence). Trimming removed 2 bases at V and 10 bases at J, with 9 bases between. CDR3 region: CASSLVRGEQFF. As DNA, the CDR3 is TGTGCCAGCAGTTTAGTTCGGGGGGAGCAGTTCTTC.

This chain uses TRBV6-6 with TRBJ1-1; D is uncertain. Germline assignment: CDR1 MNHNY and CDR2 SVGAGI (reference sequence). The CDR3 spans 12 residues. Trimming took 7 bases from V and 7 from J, leaving 13 bases between them. The CDR3 protein is CASNRGLVEAFF. CDR3 bases: TGTGCCAGCAACCGAGGATTAGTTGAAGCTTTCTTT.

Here the CDR3 reads CSGRGPYGYTF. The CDR3 nucleotides are TGCAGCGGGCGGGGCCCCTATGGCTACACCTTC. The V gene is TRBV29-1, the J gene TRBJ1-2, with D possibly being TRBD1 (5 bases). V was cut by 7 bases and J by 4 bases, with 10 bases left in between. The germline CDR1 and CDR2 sequences are SQVTM and ANQGSEA. This CDR3 has 11 amino acids.

The chain combines TRBV4-3 with TRBJ2-3, with TRBD2 matching over 13 bases. V lost 4 bases and J lost 8; bases outside the gene matches: 6. Germline lookup yields CDR1 LGHNA and CDR2 YSLEER. The length of the CDR3 is 15 residues. Here the CDR3 reads CASSPLAGGPVTQYF. DNA of the CDR3: TGCGCCAGCAGCCCACTAGCGGGGGGGCCGGTTACGCAGTATTTT.

V is TRBV5-4 and J is TRBJ2-3; maybe TRBD2 (6 bases). This CDR3 region has 14 residues. Trimming removed 7 bases at V and 5 bases at J, with 17 bases between. Germline assignment: CDR1 SGHNT and CDR2 YYREEE (reference sequence). The CDR3 region is CASSPGREIDTQYF. The CDR3 DNA follows: TGTGCCAGCTCTCCAGGCCGGGAGATAGATACGCAGTATTTT.

The chain uses TRBV14 and TRBJ2-3, with D possibly TRBD2 on 5 matching bases. Germline loops: CDR1 SGHDN, CDR2 FVKESK. This CDR3 region has 15 residues. Between the trimmed V and J ends, which lost 2 bases and 1 base, there was a span of 10 bases. The CDR3 coding sequence is TGTGCCAGCAGCCAACAGCGGCAACGCACAGATACGCAGTATTTT. Translated: CASSQQRQRTDTQYF.

The V and J genes are TRBV4-2 and TRBJ2-5; 13 bases agree with TRBD2. Looked up from germline, CDR1 is LGHNA and CDR2 is YNFKEQ. This CDR3 is 16 amino acids long. The trim removed 0 bases at V and 4 bases at J, leaving 2 bases unmatched. The CDR3 region is CASSQDWTSGGETQYF. DNA of the CDR3: TGTGCCAGCAGCCAAGATTGGACTAGCGGGGGAGAGACCCAGTACTTC.

The rearrangement links TRBV6-5 to TRBJ1-2; D not certain. Trimming cost V 5 bases and J 4 bases, with 11 bases left between them. CDR1 and CDR2 from the germline V gene are MNHEY and SVGAGI. The CDR3 extends over 13 amino acids. The chain's CDR3 is CASSAPESYGYTF. CDR3 DNA sequence: TGTGCCAGCAGTGCCCCGGAGAGCTATGGCTACACCTTC.